Listed here are 16 T cell receptor beta chains from one sample, sequenced in a study of blood T cell repertoires in COVID-19. Only in-frame clones appear in the TCRdb table, and some are missing; sequencing was by immunoSEQ multiplex PCR. The top ten hold approximately 24% of the sample, which has fewer than 100,000 clones, about 76% seen once. Sequenced: peripheral blood. These receptors all stem from a human donor in a cohort sampled during active COVID-19.

This clone was seen more than once but under ten times. One end of the junction does not line up with germline, which may come from a read error. The chain uses TRBV2 and TRBJ1-5, with a possible D match to TRBD1 (5 bases). The germline CDR1 and CDR2 sequences are SNHLY and FYNNEI. The CDR3 is 15 amino acids. CDR3 coding DNA: TGTGCCAGCAGAGAAGACAGCTTGCTCAATCAGCCCCAGCATTTT. Its protein product is CASREDSLLNQPQHF.

The rearrangement joins TRBV14 to TRBJ2-5; 7 bases fit TRBD2. Germline V gene lookup returns CDR1 SGHDN and CDR2 FVKESK. CDR3 size: 17 residues. J lost 1 base, V lost 3 bases, and 11 bases had no gene match. The CDR3 DNA follows: TGTGCCAGCAGCCATGGACCGGGGAGGGAACTCCAAGAGACCCAGTACTTC. This gives the protein CASSHGPGRELQETQYF.

The gene calls are TRBV7-9 and TRBJ1-1; TRBD1 is a possible D gene (5 bases). From germline, CDR1 is SEHNR and CDR2 FQNEAQ (reference sequence). The CDR3 is 13 amino acids. Trimming took off 5 bases at V and 8 bases at J, with 15 bases between the two ends. DNA of the CDR3: TGTGCCAGCAGCCTCGAAGGGGCGATCGAAGCTTTCTTT. Protein: CASSLEGAIEAFF. Variable domain in full (rest from reference TRBV7-9 and TRBJ1-1): DTGVSQNPRHKITKRGQNVTFRCDPISEHNRLYWYRQTLGQGPEFLTYFQNEAQLEKSRLLSDRFSAERPKGSFSTLEIQRTEQGDSAMYLCASSLEGAIEAFFGQGTRLTVV.

CDR3 region: CASSLSGVNGELFF. In DNA form, the CDR3 reads TGCGCCAGCAGCTTGTCCGGGGTTAACGGGGAGCTGTTTTTT. The chain carries TRBV5-1 and TRBJ2-2; D might be TRBD2 (5 bases). Germline lookup yields CDR1 SGHRS and CDR2 YFSETQ. V lost 1 base and J lost 7, with 11 bases in between. CDR3 size: 14 residues.

This chain connects TRBV19 to TRBJ1-5, with 7 bases fitting TRBD1. The CDR3 has 15 amino acids. V shed 4 bases, J shed 4 bases, and the junction held 7 bases outside the gene matches. Germline-derived CDR1 and CDR2 are LNHDA and SQIVND (reference sequence). CDR3 residues: CASSTLRDSNQPQHF. The CDR3 DNA follows: TGTGCCAGTAGTACCCTCCGGGACAGTAATCAGCCCCAGCATTTT.

This chain links TRBV30 with TRBJ2-3; 12 positions agree with TRBD2. Looked up from germline, CDR1 is GTSNPN and CDR2 is SVGIG (reference sequence). J lost 4 bases, V lost 8 bases, and 13 bases had no gene match. CDR3 length: 16 amino acids. The DNA for the CDR3 is TGTGCCATTACCAGGCTAGCGGGAGGGCCATCAGATACGCAGTATTTT. Amino acids: CAITRLAGGPSDTQYF.

V and J are TRBV10-1 and TRBJ2-1; TRBD2 matches at 7 bases. V was pared by 7 bases and J by 3 bases, with 12 bases of the junction left unmatched. The CDR3 covers 16 residues. The germline V gene has CDR1 WNHNN and CDR2 SYGVQD (reference sequence). The CDR3 protein is CASTPGREIGYNEQFF. CDR3 coding DNA: TGCGCCAGCACCCCGGGGCGGGAGATTGGCTACAATGAGCAGTTCTTC.

This clone showed up just a few times. The rearrangement uses TRBV7-6 and TRBJ2-2; 12 bases agree with TRBD1. CDR1 and CDR2 (germline): SGHVS, FNYEAQ. V gave up 4 bases and J gave up 4 bases; unmatched junction bases: 7. The CDR3 covers 17 residues. The DNA of the CDR3 is TGTGCCAGCAGCTCAGGGACAGGGGGCGCGGGCACCGGGGAGCTGTTTTTT. Translated: CASSSGTGGAGTGELFF.

This sequence joins TRBV27 and TRBJ1-1; 7 positions match TRBD1. Trimming cost V 6 bases and J 4 bases; bases outside gene matches: 5. This CDR3 has 13 residues. Germline CDR1 reads MNHEY; CDR2 reads SMNVEV (reference sequence). The chain's CDR3 is CASRGQALTEAFF. DNA of the CDR3: TGTGCCAGCAGAGGACAGGCACTCACTGAAGCTTTCTTT.

The chain carries TRBV2 and TRBJ2-7, with D possibly matching TRBD1 (6 bases). The length of the CDR3 is 13 residues. CDR1 and CDR2 from the germline V gene are SNHLY and FYNNEI. V lost 3 bases and J 12 bases, leaving 18 bases between the germline ends. The CDR3 DNA reads TGTGCCAGCAGTGACCAAAACCAGGGGAGCAGGTACTTC. Translated: CASSDQNQGSRYF.

The rearrangement joins TRBV7-3 to TRBJ2-2; 13 bases are a match to TRBD2. The CDR3 has 20 residues. Germline V gives CDR1 SGHTA, CDR2 FQGTGA. V was clipped by 4 bases and J by 0 bases; unmatched bases: 11. CDR3 sequence (DNA): TGTGCCAGCAGCTGGACTAGCGGGAGTCAAAGTCCCGCGAACACCGGGGAGCTGTTTTTT. It specifies CASSWTSGSQSPANTGELFF. Filled out from reference TRBV7-3 and TRBJ2-2, the complete variable domain reads GAGVSQTPSNKVTEKGKYVELRCDPISGHTALYWYRQSLGQGPEFLIYFQGTGAADDSGLPNDRFFAVRPEGSVSTLKIQRTERGDSAVYLCASSWTSGSQSPANTGELFFGEGSRLTVL.

This chain joins TRBV18 and TRBJ1-6; D may be TRBD1 (5 bases). The CDR3 extends over 15 amino acids. V was shortened by 2 bases and J by 6 bases, with 11 bases between the two germline ends. The germline V gene has CDR1 KGHSH and CDR2 LQKENI. DNA for the CDR3: TGTGCCAGCTCACCAGGGGACGGGGGTAATTCACCCCTCCACTTT. This translates into CASSPGDGGNSPLHF.

The V call is TRBV15, the J call TRBJ2-7, with D perhaps matching TRBD2 (6 bases). V lost 0 bases to trimming and J lost 5 bases, with 20 bases between them. The CDR3 length is 17 residues. The germline gives CDR1 LNHNV, CDR2 YYDKDF (reference sequence). For the CDR3, the DNA is TGTGCCACCAGCAGAGATTATAGTGGTGGTGGGAGGAACGAGCAGTACTTC. Protein sequence: CATSRDYSGGGRNEQYF.

The genes are TRBV28 and TRBJ1-4; D gene ambiguous. There are 16 residues in the CDR3. Trimming removed 1 base at V and 0 bases at J, with 9 bases between. Germline CDR1 is MDHEN and CDR2 is SYDVKM. As DNA, the CDR3 is TGTGCCAGCAGTTTATATCCGGTTGCAACTAATGAAAAACTGTTTTTT. Translated, it gives CASSLYPVATNEKLFF.

The chain uses TRBV7-3 and TRBJ2-2; D possibly corresponds to TRBD1 (5 bases). V lost 5 bases and J lost 6, with 13 bases in between. The CDR3 runs to 14 residues. The germline gives CDR1 SGHTA, CDR2 FQGTGA. CDR3 protein: CASSTYQGAGELFF. The CDR3 DNA sequence: TGTGCCAGCAGCACTTACCAGGGTGCCGGGGAGCTGTTTTTT. The variable domain in full, completed from reference TRBV7-3 and TRBJ2-2, reads GAGVSQTPSNKVTEKGKYVELRCDPISGHTALYWYRQSLGQGPEFLIYFQGTGAADDSGLPNDRFFAVRPEGSVSTLKIQRTERGDSAVYLCASSTYQGAGELFFGEGSRLTVL.

V and J are TRBV11-3 and TRBJ2-3; the match to TRBD2 covers 12 bases. Trimming cost V 4 bases and J 4 bases; bases outside gene matches: 6. CDR3 size: 16 residues. Germline CDR1 and CDR2: SGHNT and YENEEA. The CDR3 reads CASSSGTSGRSDTQYF. The DNA for the CDR3 is TGTGCCAGCAGCTCAGGGACTAGCGGGCGCTCAGATACGCAGTATTTT.